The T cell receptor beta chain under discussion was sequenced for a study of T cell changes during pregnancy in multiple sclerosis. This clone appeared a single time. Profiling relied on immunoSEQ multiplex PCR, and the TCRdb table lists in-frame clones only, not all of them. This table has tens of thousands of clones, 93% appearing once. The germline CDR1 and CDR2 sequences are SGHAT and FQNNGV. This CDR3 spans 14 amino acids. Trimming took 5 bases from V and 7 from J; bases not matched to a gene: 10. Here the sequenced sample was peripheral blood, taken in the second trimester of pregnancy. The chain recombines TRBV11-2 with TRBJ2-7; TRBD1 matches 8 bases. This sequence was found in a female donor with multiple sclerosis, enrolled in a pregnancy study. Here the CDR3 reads CASSSLTGGGEQYF. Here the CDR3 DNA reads TGTGCCAGCAGCAGTCTAACAGGGGGTGGTGAGCAGTACTTC. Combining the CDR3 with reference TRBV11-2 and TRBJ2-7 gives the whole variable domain EAGVAQSPRYKIIEKRQSVAFWCNPISGHATLYWYQQILGQGPKLLIQFQNNGVVDDSQLPKDRFSAERLKGVDSTLKIQPAKLEDSAVYLCASSSLTGGGEQYFGPGTRLTVT.